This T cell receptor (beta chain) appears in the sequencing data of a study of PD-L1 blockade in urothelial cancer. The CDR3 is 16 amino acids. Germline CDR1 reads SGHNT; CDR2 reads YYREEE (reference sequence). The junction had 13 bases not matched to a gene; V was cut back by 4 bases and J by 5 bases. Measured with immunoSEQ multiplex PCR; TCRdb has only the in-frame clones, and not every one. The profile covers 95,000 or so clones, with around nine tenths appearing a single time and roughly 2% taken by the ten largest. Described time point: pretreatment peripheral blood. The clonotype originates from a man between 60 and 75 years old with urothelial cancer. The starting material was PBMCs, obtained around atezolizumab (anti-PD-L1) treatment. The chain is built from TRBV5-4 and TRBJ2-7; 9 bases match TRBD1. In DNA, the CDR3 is TGTGCCAGCAGCATAGCTCCGGGACAGGGAACCCACGAGCAGTACTTC. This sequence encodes CASSIAPGQGTHEQYF.